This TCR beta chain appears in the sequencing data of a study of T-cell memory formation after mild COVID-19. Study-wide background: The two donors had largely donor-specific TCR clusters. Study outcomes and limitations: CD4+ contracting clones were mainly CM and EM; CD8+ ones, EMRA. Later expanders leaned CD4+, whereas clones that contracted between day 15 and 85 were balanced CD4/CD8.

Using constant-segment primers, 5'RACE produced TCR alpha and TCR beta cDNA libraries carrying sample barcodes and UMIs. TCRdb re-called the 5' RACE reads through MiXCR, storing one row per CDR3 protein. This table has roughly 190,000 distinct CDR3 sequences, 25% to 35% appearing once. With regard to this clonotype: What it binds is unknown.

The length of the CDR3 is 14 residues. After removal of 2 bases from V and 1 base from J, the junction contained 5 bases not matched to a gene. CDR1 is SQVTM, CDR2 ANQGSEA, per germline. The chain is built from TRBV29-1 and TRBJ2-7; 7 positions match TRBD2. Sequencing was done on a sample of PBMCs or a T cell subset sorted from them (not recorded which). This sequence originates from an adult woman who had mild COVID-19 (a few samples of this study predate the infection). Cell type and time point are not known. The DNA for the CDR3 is TGCAGCGTTGAATTCGGTAGCGGGTCCTACGAGCAGTACTTC. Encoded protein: CSVEFGSGSYEQYF.